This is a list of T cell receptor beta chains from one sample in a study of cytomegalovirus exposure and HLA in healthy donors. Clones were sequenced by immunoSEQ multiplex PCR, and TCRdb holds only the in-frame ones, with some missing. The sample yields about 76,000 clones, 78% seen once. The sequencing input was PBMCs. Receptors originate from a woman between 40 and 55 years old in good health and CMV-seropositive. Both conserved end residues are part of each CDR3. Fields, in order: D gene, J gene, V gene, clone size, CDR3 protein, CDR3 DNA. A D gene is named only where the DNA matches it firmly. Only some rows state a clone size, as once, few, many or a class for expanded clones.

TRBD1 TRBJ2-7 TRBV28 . CASSTGTASQYYEQYF TGTGCCAGCAGTACAGGGACAGCCTCTCAATACTACGAGCAGTACTTC
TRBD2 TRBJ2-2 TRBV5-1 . CASSNPGLAGVTGELFF TGCGCCAGCAGCAATCCGGGACTAGCGGGGGTCACCGGGGAGCTGTTTTTT
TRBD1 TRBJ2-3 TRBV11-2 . CASSLGQGGTDTQYF TGTGCCAGCAGCCTAGGACAGGGGGGCACAGATACGCAGTATTTT
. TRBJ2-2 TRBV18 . CASSLARTATGELFF TGTGCCAGCTCACTAGCCCGGACAGCCACCGGGGAGCTGTTTTTT
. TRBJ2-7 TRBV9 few CASRQTTGQYF TGTGCCAGCAGACAAACTACCGGGCAGTACTTC
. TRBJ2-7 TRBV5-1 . CASSLGQNVYEQYF TGCGCCAGCAGCTTGGGGCAGAACGTGTACGAGCAGTACTTC
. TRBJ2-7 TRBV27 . CASSSPGPGSHEQYF TGTGCCAGCAGTTCCCCCGGGCCGGGGTCCCACGAGCAGTACTTC
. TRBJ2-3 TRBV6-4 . CASRKELTTDTQYF TGTGCCAGCAGAAAGGAACTAACCACAGATACGCAGTATTTT
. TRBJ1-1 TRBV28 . CASSPGRGYTEAFF TGTGCCAGCAGCCCCGGGAGGGGATACACTGAAGCTTTCTTT
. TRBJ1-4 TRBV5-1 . CASSFVSNEKLFF TGCGCCAGCAGCTTTGTTAGTAATGAAAAACTGTTTTTT
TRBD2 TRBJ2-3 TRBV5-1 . CASSFGTSGGADTQYF TGCGCCAGCAGCTTCGGGACTAGCGGGGGCGCAGATACGCAGTATTTT
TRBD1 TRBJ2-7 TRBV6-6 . CASRTQGLDEQYF TGTGCCAGCAGAACACAGGGGTTGGACGAGCAGTACTTC
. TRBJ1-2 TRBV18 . CASSPIQQGYTF TGTGCCAGCTCACCAATCCAACAGGGCTACACCTTC
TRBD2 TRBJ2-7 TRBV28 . CASSPWGLAGVEQYF TGTGCCAGCAGCCCCTGGGGACTAGCGGGGGTCGAGCAGTACTTC
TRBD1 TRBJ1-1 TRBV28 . CASSHPIGQGGTEAFF TGTGCCAGCAGCCACCCTATCGGACAGGGGGGGACCGAAGCTTTCTTT
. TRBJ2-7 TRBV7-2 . CASSPDPQGAYEQYF TGTGCCAGCAGCCCAGACCCACAGGGTGCCTACGAGCAGTACTTC
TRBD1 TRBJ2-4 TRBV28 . CASRAGTVKRTKNIQYF TGTGCCAGCAGGGCCGGGACAGTAAAAAGAACCAAAAACATTCAGTACTTC
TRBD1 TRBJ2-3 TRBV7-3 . CASSPTGDRTDTQYF TGTGCCAGCAGCCCAACAGGGGATCGCACAGATACGCAGTATTTT
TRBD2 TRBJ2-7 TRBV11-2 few CASSLAGGASSYEQYF TGTGCCAGCAGCTTAGCGGGGGGTGCAAGCTCCTACGAGCAGTACTTC
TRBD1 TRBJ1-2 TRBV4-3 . CASSQDQDRGYTF TGCGCCAGCAGCCAAGATCAGGACAGGGGCTACACCTTC
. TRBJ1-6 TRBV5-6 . CASSEDWAGSPLHF TGTGCCAGCAGCGAAGACTGGGCGGGTTCACCCCTCCACTTT
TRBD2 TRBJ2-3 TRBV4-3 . CASSQKRTSGTTTDTQYF TGCGCCAGCAGCCAAAAACGGACTAGCGGGACCACCACAGATACGCAGTATTTT
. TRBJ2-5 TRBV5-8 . CASSALRGPATQETQYF TGTGCCAGCAGCGCCCTTAGAGGGCCAGCAACACAAGAGACCCAGTACTTC
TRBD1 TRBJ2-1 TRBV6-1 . CASMKTGENEQFF TGTGCCAGCATGAAGACAGGGGAAAATGAGCAGTTCTTC
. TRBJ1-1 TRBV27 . CASSPGGNTEAFF TGTGCCAGCAGCCCCGGGGGGAACACTGAAGCTTTCTTT
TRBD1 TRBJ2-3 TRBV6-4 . CASSATTGTGGDTQYF TGTGCCAGCAGTGCCACGACCGGGACAGGGGGGGATACGCAGTATTTT
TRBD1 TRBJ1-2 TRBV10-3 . CAISENTGGVYGYTF TGTGCCATCAGTGAAAATACAGGGGGCGTCTATGGCTACACCTTC
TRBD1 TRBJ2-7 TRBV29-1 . CSVVGDRTYEQYF TGCAGCGTTGTAGGGGACAGGACCTACGAGCAGTACTTC
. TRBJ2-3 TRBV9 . CASSVSGGTDTQYF TGTGCCAGCAGCGTAAGCGGTGGCACAGATACGCAGTATTTT
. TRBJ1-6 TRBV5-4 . CASSIRRGEDSPLHF TGTGCCAGCAGCATACGCAGGGGAGAGGATTCACCCCTCCACTTT
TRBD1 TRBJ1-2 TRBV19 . CASSMRRTGDGYTF TGTGCCAGTAGTATGAGGAGGACAGGGGATGGCTACACCTTC
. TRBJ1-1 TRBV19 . CASSIGGNTEAFF TGTGCCAGTAGTATCGGCGGGAACACTGAAGCTTTCTTT
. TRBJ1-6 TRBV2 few CASSLRNSPLHF TGTGCCAGCTCCCTGAGGAATTCACCCCTCCACTTT
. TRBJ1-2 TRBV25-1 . CASSESLRASGYTF TGTGCCAGCAGTGAAAGTCTCAGGGCGAGCGGCTACACCTTC
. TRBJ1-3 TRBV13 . CASSWAGALSSGTIYF TGTGCCAGCAGCTGGGCAGGGGCCCTGTCGAGTGGCACCATATATTTT
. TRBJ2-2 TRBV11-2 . CASAGPGLSRTGELFF TGTGCCAGCGCAGGACCGGGACTTTCCCGCACCGGGGAGCTGTTTTTT
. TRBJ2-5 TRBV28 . CASSGMGRGQETQYF TGTGCCAGCAGTGGGATGGGGAGGGGGCAAGAGACCCAGTACTTC